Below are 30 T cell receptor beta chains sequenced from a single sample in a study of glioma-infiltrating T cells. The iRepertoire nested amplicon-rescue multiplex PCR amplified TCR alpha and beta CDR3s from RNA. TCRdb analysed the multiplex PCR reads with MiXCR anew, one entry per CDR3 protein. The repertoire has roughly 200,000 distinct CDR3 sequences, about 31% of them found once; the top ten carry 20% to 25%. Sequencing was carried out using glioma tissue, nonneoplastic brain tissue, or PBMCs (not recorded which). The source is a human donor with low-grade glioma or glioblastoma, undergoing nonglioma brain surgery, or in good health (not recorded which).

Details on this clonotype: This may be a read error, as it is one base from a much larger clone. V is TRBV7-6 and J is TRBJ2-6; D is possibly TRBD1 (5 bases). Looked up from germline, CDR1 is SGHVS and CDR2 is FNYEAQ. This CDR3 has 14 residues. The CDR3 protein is CASTALSGANVQTF. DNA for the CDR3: TGTGCCAGCACAGCACTCTCTGGGGCCAACGTCCAGACTTTC.

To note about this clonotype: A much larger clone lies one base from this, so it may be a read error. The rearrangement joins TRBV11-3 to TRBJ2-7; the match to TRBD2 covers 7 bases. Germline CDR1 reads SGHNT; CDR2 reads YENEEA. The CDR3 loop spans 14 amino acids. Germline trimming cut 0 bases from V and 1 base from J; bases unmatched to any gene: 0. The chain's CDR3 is CASSLDGGSYEQYF. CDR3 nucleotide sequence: TGTGCCAGCAGCTTAGACGGGGGGTCCTACGAGCAGTACTTC.

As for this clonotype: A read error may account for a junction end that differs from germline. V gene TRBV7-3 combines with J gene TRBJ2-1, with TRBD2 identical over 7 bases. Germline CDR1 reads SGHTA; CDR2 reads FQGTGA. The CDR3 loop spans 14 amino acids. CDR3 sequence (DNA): TGTGCCAGCAGCCCGAGCGGGGCTTACAATGAGCAGTTATTC. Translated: CASSPSGAYNEQLF.

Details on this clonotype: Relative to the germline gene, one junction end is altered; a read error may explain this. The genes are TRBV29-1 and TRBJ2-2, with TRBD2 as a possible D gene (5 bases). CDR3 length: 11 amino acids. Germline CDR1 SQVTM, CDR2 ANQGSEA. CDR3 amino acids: CSVVYTGVLFF. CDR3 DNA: TGCAGCGTTGTTTACACCGGGGTGCTGTTTTTT.

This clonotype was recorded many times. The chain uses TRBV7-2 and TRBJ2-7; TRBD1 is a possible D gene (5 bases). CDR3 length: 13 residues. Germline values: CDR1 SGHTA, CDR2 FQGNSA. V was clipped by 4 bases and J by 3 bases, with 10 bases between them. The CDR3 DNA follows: TGTGCCAGCAGCTACAGACAGTACTACGAGCAGTACTTC. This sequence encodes CASSYRQYYEQYF.

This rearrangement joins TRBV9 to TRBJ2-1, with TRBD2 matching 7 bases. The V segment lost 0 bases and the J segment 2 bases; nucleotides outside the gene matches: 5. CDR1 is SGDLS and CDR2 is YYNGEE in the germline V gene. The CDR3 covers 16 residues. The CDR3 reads CASSVGGGGTYNEQFF. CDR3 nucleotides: TGTGCCAGCAGCGTAGGTGGCGGGGGAACCTACAATGAGCAGTTCTTC. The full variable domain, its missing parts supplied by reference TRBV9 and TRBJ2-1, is DSGVTQTPKHLITATGQRVTLRCSPRSGDLSVYWYQQSLDQGLQFLIQYYNGEERAKGNILERFSAQQFPDLHSELNLSSLELGDSALYFCASSVGGGGTYNEQFFGPGTRLTVL.

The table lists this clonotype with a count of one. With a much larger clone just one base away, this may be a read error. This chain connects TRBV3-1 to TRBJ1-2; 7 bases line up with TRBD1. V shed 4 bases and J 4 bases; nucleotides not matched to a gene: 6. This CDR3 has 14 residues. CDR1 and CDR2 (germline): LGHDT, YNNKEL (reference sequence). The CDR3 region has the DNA TGTGCCAGCAGCCTGACAGGGCAAAGCTATGGCTACACCTTC. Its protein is CASSLTGQSYGYTF.

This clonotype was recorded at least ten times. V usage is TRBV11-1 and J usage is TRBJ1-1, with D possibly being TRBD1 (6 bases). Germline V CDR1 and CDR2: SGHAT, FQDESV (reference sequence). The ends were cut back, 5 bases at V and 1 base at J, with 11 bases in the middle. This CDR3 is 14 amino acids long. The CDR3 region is CASSPDRTNTEAFF. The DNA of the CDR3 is TGTGCCAGCAGCCCCGACAGGACGAACACTGAAGCTTTCTTT.

The CDR3 DNA is TGTGCCAGCAGCCAGGGGGACAGGGGGTCCAATGAGCAGTTCTTC. This sequence encodes CASSQGDRGSNEQFF. The chain joins TRBV7-6 to TRBJ2-1; 11 nucleotides line up with TRBD1. Germline trimming cut 5 bases from V and 6 bases from J; bases unmatched to any gene: 6. Germline assignment: CDR1 SGHVS and CDR2 FNYEAQ. This CDR3 contains 15 residues.

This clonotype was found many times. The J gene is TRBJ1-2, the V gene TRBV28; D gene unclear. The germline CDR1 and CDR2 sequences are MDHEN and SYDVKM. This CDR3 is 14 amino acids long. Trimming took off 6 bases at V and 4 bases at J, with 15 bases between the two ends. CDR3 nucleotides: TGTGCCAGCAGGTACCCCGACTTAAGCTATGGCTACACCTTC. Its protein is CASRYPDLSYGYTF.

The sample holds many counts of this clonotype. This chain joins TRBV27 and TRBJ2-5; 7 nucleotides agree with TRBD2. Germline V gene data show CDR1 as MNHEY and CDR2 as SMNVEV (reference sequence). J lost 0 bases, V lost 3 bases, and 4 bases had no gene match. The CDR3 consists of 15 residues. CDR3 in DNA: TGTGCCAGCAGTTTTCTAGCGGTGTACCAAGAGACCCAGTACTTC. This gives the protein CASSFLAVYQETQYF.

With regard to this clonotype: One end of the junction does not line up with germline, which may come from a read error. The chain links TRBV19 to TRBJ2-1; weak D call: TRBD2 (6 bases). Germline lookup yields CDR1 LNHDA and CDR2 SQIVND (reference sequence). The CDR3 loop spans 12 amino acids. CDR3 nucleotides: TGTGCCAGTAGCGGGAGCTACAATAAGCAGTTCTTC. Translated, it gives CASSGSYNKQFF.

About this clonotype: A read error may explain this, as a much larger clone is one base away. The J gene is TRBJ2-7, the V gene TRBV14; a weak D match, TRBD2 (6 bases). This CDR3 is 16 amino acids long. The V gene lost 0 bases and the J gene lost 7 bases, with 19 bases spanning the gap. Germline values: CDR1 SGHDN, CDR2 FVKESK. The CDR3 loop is CASSQDWDGGVNEQYF. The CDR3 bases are TGTGCCAGCAGCCAAGATTGGGACGGAGGGGTCAATGAGCAGTACTTC.

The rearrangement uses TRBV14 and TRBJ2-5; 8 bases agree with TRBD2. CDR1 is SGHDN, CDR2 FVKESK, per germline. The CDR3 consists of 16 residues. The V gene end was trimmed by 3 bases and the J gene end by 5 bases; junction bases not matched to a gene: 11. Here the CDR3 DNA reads TGTGCCAGCAGCCATACCGGGACTAGGAGTGTGGAGACCCAGTACTTC. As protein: CASSHTGTRSVETQYF.

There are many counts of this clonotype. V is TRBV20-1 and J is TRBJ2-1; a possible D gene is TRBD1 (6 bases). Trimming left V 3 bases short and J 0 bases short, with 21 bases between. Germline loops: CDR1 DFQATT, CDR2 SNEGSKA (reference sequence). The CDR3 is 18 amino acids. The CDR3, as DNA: TGCAGTGCTAGCTCCTCACAAGTATCAGGGGCCTCCTACAATGAGCAGTTCTTC. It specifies CSASSSQVSGASYNEQFF.

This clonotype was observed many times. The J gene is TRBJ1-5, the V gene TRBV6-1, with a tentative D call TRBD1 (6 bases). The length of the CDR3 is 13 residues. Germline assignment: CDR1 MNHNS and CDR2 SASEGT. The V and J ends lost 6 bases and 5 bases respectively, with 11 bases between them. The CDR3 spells CASSRQVDQPQHF. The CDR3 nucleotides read TGTGCCAGCAGCCGACAGGTAGATCAGCCCCAGCATTTT.

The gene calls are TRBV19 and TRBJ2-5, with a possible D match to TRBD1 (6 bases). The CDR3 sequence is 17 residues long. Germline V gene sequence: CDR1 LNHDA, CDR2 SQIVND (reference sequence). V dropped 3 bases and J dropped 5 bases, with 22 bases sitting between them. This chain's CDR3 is CASSIFYTSVRGETQYF. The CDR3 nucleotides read TGTGCCAGTAGTATTTTCTACACTTCTGTAAGGGGGGAGACCCAGTACTTC.

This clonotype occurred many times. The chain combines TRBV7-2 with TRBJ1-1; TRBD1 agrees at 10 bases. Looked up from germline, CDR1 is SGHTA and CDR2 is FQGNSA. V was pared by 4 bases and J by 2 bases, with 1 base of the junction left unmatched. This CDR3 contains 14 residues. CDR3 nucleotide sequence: TGTGCCAGCAGCTCGACAGGGGGCAACACTGAAGCTTTCTTT. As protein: CASSSTGGNTEAFF. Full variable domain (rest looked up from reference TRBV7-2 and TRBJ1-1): GAGVSQSPSNKVTEKGKDVELRCDPISGHTALYWYRQSLGQGLEFLIYFQGNSAPDKSGLPSDRFSAERTGGSVSTLTIQRTQQEDSAVYLCASSSTGGNTEAFFGQGTRLTVV.

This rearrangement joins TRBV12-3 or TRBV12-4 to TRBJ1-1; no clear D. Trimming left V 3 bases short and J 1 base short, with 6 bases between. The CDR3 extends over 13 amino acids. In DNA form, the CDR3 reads TGTGCCAGCAGTTTCATCAGGAACACTGAAGCTTTCTTT. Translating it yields CASSFIRNTEAFF.

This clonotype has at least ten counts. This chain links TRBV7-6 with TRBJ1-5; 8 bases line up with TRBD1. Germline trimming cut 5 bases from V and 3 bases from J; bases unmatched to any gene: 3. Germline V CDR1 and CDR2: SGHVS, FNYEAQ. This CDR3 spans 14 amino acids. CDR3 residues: CASSPDRDNQPQHF. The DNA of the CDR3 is TGTGCCAGCAGCCCGGACAGGGACAATCAGCCCCAGCATTTT.

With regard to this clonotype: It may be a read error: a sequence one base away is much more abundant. CDR3 in DNA: TGTGCCAGCAGTTCCTCCAGGACAGGTTATGGCTACACCTTC. Translated, it gives CASSSSRTGYGYTF. The V call is TRBV12-3 or TRBV12-4, the J call TRBJ1-2; 7 positions match TRBD1. CDR3 length equals 14 residues. V lost 4 bases to trimming and J lost 5 bases; unmatched junction nucleotides: 7.

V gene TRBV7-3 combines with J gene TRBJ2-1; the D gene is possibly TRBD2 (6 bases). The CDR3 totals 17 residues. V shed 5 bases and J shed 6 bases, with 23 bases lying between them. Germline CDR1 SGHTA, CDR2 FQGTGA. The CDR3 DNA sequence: TGTGCCAGCAGCCACAACAGCGGGCCCCGAACGGGCAATGAGCAGTTCTTC. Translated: CASSHNSGPRTGNEQFF.

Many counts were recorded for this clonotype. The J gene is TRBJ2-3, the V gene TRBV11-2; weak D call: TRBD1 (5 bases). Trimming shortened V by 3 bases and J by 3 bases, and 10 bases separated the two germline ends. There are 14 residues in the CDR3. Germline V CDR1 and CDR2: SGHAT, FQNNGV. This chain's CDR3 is CASSFSSGTDTQYF. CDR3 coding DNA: TGTGCCAGCAGCTTTTCCTCAGGGACAGATACGCAGTATTTT.

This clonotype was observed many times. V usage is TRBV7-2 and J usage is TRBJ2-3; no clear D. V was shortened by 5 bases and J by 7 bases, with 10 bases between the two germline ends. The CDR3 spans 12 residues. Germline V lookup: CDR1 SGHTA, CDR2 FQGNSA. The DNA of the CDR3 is TGTGCCAGCAGCATTCCCCTTAATACGCAGTATTTT. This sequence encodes CASSIPLNTQYF.

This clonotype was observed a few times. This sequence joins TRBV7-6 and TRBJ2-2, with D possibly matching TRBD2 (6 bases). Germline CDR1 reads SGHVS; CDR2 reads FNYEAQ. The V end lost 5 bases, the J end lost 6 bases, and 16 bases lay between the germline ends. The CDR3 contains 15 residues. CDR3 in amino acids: CASSPGLFRAGELFF. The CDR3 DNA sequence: TGTGCCAGCAGCCCGGGACTCTTTAGGGCCGGGGAGCTGTTTTTT. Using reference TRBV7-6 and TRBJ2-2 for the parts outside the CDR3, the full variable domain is GAGVSQSPRYKVTKRGQDVALRCDPISGHVSLYWYRQALGQGPEFLTYFNYEAQQDKSGLPNDRFSAERPEGSISTLTIQRTEQRDSAMYRCASSPGLFRAGELFFGEGSRLTVL.

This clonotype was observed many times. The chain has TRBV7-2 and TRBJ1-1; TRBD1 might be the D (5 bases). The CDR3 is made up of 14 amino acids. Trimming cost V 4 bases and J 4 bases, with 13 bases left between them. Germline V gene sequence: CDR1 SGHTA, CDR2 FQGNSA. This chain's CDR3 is CASSWDASSTEAFF. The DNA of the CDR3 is TGTGCCAGCAGCTGGGACGCCTCCTCCACTGAAGCTTTCTTT.

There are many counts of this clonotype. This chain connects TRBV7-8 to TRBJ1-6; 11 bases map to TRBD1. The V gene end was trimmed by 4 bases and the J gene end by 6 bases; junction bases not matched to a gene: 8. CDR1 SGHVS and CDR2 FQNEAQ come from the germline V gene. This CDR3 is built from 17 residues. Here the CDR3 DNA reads TGTGCCAGCAGCTGGAGGACAGGGGGCGCGTTTAATTCACCCCTCCACTTT. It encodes CASSWRTGGAFNSPLHF.

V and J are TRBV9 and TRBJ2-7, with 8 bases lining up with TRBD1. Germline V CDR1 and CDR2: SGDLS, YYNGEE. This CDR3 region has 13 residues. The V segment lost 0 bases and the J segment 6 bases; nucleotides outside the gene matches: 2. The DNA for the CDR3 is TGTGCCAGCAGCGTAGTCACAGGGGGCGAGCAGTACTTC. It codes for CASSVVTGGEQYF. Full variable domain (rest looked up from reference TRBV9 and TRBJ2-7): DSGVTQTPKHLITATGQRVTLRCSPRSGDLSVYWYQQSLDQGLQFLIQYYNGEERAKGNILERFSAQQFPDLHSELNLSSLELGDSALYFCASSVVTGGEQYFGPGTRLTVT.

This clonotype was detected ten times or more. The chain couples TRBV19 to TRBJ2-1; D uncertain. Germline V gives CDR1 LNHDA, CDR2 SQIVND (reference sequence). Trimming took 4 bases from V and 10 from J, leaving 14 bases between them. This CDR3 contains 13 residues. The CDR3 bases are TGTGCCAGTAGTACCGGGCGATGGAGCGAGCAGTTCTTC. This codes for CASSTGRWSEQFF.

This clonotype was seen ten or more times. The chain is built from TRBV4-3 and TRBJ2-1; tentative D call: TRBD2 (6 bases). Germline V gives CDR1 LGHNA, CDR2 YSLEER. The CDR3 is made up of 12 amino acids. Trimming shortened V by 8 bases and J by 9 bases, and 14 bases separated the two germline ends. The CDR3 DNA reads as TGCGCCAGCCGTACTTACGGGAGTGAGCAGTTCTTC. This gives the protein CASRTYGSEQFF.